This TCR beta chain is from a study of PD-1 blockade in classical Hodgkin lymphoma. In the study overall: Intravenous infusions of nivolumab 3 mg/kg reached patients every 2 weeks. Whole-study findings and limits: Undefined causes, possibly disease activity or prior therapy, underlie the repertoire differences. At baseline, newly diagnosed patients reportedly showed less TCR diversity than healthy donors. Patients starting nivolumab less than 1 year after ASCT had lower diversity and were excluded from later analyses.

Concerning this clone itself: No antigen is known for it.

TCRdb keeps only in-frame clones here, not all; method: immunoSEQ multiplex PCR. The sample has fewer than 80,000 clones; 71% are singletons. Per the germline V gene, CDR1 is MGHDK and CDR2 is SYGVNS. The V end was cut by 5 bases, the J end by 3 bases, with 9 bases between. This CDR3 spans 13 amino acids. Each and every patient relapsed after autologous stem cell transplantation, and patients got differing brentuximab vedotin exposure. This chain joins TRBV25-1 and TRBJ2-3; unclear D gene. The starting material was peripheral blood mononuclear cells (PBMCs), obtained before the second cycle of nivolumab. This TCR was sampled from a human donor with classical Hodgkin lymphoma. CDR3 sequence reads: CASSRSGTDTQYF. The CDR3 coding sequence is TGTGCCAGCAGTAGATCCGGGACAGATACGCAGTATTTT.